This T cell receptor beta chain was found in a study of T cell changes during pregnancy in multiple sclerosis. The assay was immunoSEQ multiplex PCR, and TCRdb's table has in-frame clones only and misses some. The sample lists 75,000 to 100,000 clones; less than 95% were seen once. Between the trimmed V and J ends, which lost 8 bases and 2 bases, there was a span of 19 bases. This CDR3 is 15 amino acids long. The V gene's germline CDR1 is LNHDA and CDR2 SQIVND (reference sequence). The specimen was peripheral blood, collected in the second trimester of pregnancy. The receptor was isolated from a female donor in good health, enrolled as a control in a pregnancy study. The V gene is TRBV19, the J gene TRBJ2-7; D is possibly TRBD2 (7 bases). CDR3 in amino acids: CASGFAGDNTYEQYF. For the CDR3, the DNA is TGTGCCAGTGGGTTTGCGGGGGACAATACCTACGAGCAGTACTTC.